What follows are 15 T cell receptor beta chains derived from one specimen sequenced in a study of OX40 agonist ivuxolimab in advanced cancers. Data came from immunoSEQ multiplex PCR; TCRdb stores just in-frame clones and leaves some out. The table records about 41,000 clones, around four fifths of them present only once. The input for sequencing was CD4+ or CD8+ T cells sorted from blood, taken in a trial of the OX40 agonist ivuxolimab. These TCRs come from an adult with an advanced solid tumor such as melanoma, head and neck, liver or kidney cancer.

This clone was observed a few times. V and J are TRBV19 and TRBJ1-5; the D gene is possibly TRBD1 (6 bases). Trimming shortened V by 5 bases and J by 6 bases, and 11 bases separated the two germline ends. Germline-derived CDR1 and CDR2 are LNHDA and SQIVND (reference sequence). This CDR3 region has 13 residues. CDR3 sequence: CASSRQAIQPQHF. DNA for the CDR3: TGTGCCAGTAGTCGACAGGCTATTCAGCCCCAGCATTTT.

This chain links TRBV5-1 with TRBJ2-5; TRBD1 matches at 8 bases. The CDR3 spans 13 residues. Germline CDR1 is SGHRS and CDR2 is YFSETQ. J was trimmed by 4 bases and V by 5 bases; bases with no gene match: 4. CDR3 sequence: CASRAGTGETQYF. The DNA for the CDR3 is TGCGCCAGCAGGGCCGGGACAGGAGAGACCCAGTACTTC.

This chain connects TRBV6-5 to TRBJ1-2, with 9 bases lining up with TRBD1. CDR3 length: 14 amino acids. Germline lookup yields CDR1 MNHEY and CDR2 SVGAGI. V lost 6 bases to trimming and J lost 7 bases; unmatched junction nucleotides: 9. The CDR3 loop is CASRAQGASGGYTF. CDR3 nucleotides: TGTGCCAGCAGAGCACAGGGGGCGTCCGGTGGCTACACCTTC.

The chain carries TRBV23-1 and TRBJ1-4, with D maybe TRBD1 (6 bases). TRBV23-1 is filed as an ORF, its function uncertain. V was shortened by 4 bases and J by 4 bases, with 16 bases between the two germline ends. CDR3 length equals 16 residues. The chain's CDR3 is CASSPLHREDNEKLFF. CDR3 nucleotides: TGCGCCAGCAGTCCTCTACACAGGGAGGATAATGAAAAACTGTTTTTT.

The V gene is TRBV6-6, the J gene TRBJ2-7; D perhaps matches TRBD1 (5 bases). With 8 bases removed from V and 3 bases from J, the gap between germline ends came to 17 bases. Germline CDR1 MNHNY, CDR2 SVGAGI (reference sequence). The CDR3 spans 14 residues. CDR3 in amino acids: CASRFAGQNYEQYF. The CDR3 DNA reads as TGTGCCAGCCGGTTTGCAGGGCAGAACTACGAGCAGTACTTC.

This clone was seen a single time. The rearrangement links TRBV21-1 to TRBJ1-1; the table gives TRBD1 as D, unverified against the DNA. TRBV21-1 constitutes a pseudogene. The CDR3 is 16 residues long. The CDR3 protein is CASSKKKQGRDTEAFF. The DNA for the CDR3 is TGTGCCAGCAGCAAAAAAAAACAGGGGCGGGACACTGAAGCTTTCTTT.

This clone appeared once. The chain recombines TRBV10-3 with TRBJ2-1, with D unclear. CDR1 and CDR2 (germline): ENHRY, SYGVKD. Trimming removed 6 bases from V and 10 bases from J, with 19 bases in between. This CDR3 is built from 14 residues. The DNA for the CDR3 is TGTGCCATCAGGCCTTCCGCGGCGGTCGGAGAGCAGTTCTTC. Translated: CAIRPSAAVGEQFF.

J is TRBJ2-2 and V is TRBV14; the match to TRBD1 covers 10 bases. Germline V gene sequence: CDR1 SGHDN, CDR2 FVKESK. Trimming at V came to 0 bases and at J to 0 bases, leaving 7 bases not matched to a gene. The CDR3 is 19 amino acids. The CDR3 nucleotides read TGTGCCAGCAGCCAAGACCGGGACAGGGGCCCTACGAACACCGGGGAGCTGTTTTTT. Its translation is CASSQDRDRGPTNTGELFF.

The V and J genes are TRBV7-2 and TRBJ2-5; 8 bases are shared with TRBD2. The CDR3 runs to 14 residues. Germline loops: CDR1 SGHTA, CDR2 FQGNSA. Trimming took 8 bases from V and 5 from J; bases not matched to a gene: 10. The CDR3 protein is CASRGGLASETQYF. CDR3 nucleotide sequence: TGTGCCAGCCGCGGCGGACTAGCTAGCGAGACCCAGTACTTC.

This rearrangement joins TRBV5-1 to TRBJ2-3; TRBD2 aligns across 9 bases. With 0 bases clipped from V and 0 bases from J, the junction kept 5 bases outside the gene matches. The V gene's germline CDR1 is SGHRS and CDR2 YFSETQ. CDR3 length: 17 residues. For the CDR3, the DNA is TGCGCCAGCAGCTTGGAACCTAGCGGGACTAGCACAGATACGCAGTATTTT. This codes for CASSLEPSGTSTDTQYF.

V is TRBV23-1 and J is TRBJ2-7, with unresolved D. TRBV23-1 is placed among ORFs of uncertain function. V was clipped by 5 bases and J by 2 bases, with 13 bases between them. This CDR3 is 14 amino acids long. This chain's CDR3 is CASSSTWSAYEQYF. The DNA of the CDR3 is TGCGCCAGCAGTTCAACCTGGTCGGCCTACGAGCAGTACTTC.

This chain links TRBV5-4 with TRBJ2-1; perhaps TRBD2 as D (5 bases). CDR3 length: 15 residues. Germline V CDR1 and CDR2: SGHNT, YYREEE (reference sequence). Between the trimmed V and J ends, which lost 3 bases and 9 bases, there was a span of 19 bases. CDR3 region: CASSWPSPGGGEQFF. The CDR3 bases are TGTGCCAGCAGCTGGCCCTCACCGGGTGGAGGTGAGCAGTTCTTC.

This clone is a singleton in its sample. This chain joins TRBV10-3 and TRBJ2-5, with 7 bases that match TRBD2. V shed 8 bases, J shed 3 bases, and the junction held 3 bases outside the gene matches. This CDR3 contains 12 residues. Per the germline V gene, CDR1 is ENHRY and CDR2 is SYGVKD. CDR3 sequence: CAIGTSEETQYF. CDR3 in DNA: TGTGCCATCGGTACTAGCGAAGAGACCCAGTACTTC.

The chain recombines TRBV28 with TRBJ1-2; possible D gene TRBD1, 5 bases. The length of the CDR3 is 13 residues. The V end was cut by 3 bases, the J end by 4 bases, with 9 bases between. CDR1 MDHEN and CDR2 SYDVKM come from the germline V gene. The CDR3 region is CASSFLRAYGYTF. The CDR3 nucleotides are TGTGCCAGCAGTTTTCTCAGGGCCTATGGCTACACCTTC.

This sequence joins TRBV18 and TRBJ2-3, with unresolved D. The CDR3 covers 14 residues. Trimming shortened V by 2 bases and J by 6 bases, and 12 bases separated the two germline ends. Germline lookup yields CDR1 KGHSH and CDR2 LQKENI. CDR3 residues: CASSPRELGDTQYF. In DNA, the CDR3 is TGTGCCAGCTCACCAAGAGAACTTGGGGATACGCAGTATTTT. The whole variable domain, filled in from reference TRBV18 and TRBJ2-3, reads NAGVMQNPRHLVRRRGQEARLRCSPMKGHSHVYWYRQLPEEGLKFMVYLQKENIIDESGMPKERFSAEFPKEGPSILRIQQVVRGDSAAYFCASSPRELGDTQYFGPGTRLTVL.